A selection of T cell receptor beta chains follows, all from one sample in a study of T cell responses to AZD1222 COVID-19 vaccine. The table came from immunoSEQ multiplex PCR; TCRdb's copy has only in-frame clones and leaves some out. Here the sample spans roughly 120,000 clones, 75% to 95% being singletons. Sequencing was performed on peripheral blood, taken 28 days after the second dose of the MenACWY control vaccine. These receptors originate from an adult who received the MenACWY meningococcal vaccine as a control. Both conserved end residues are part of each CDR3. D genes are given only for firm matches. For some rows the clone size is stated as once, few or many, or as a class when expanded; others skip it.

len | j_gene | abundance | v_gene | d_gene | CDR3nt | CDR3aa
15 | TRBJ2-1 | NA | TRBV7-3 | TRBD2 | TGTGCCAGCAGCTACGGGACTAGTTCCCACAATGAGCAGTTCTTC | CASSYGTSSHNEQFF
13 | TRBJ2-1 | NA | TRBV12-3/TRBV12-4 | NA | TGTGCCAGCAGTTTATCTCCATACAATGAGCAGTTCTTC | CASSLSPYNEQFF
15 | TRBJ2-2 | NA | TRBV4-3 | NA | TGCGCCAGCAGCCAAGAGGCAGTCAACACCGGGGAGCTGTTTTTT | CASSQEAVNTGELFF
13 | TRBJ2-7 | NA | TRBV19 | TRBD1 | TGTGCCAGTAGTACGGACAGGGGGTACGAGCAGTACTTC | CASSTDRGYEQYF
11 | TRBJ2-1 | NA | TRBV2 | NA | TGTGCCAGCAGTTCGAACAATGAGCAGTTCTTC | CASSSNNEQFF
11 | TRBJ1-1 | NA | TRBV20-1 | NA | TGCAGTGCTAGAGGCCTAACTGAAGCTTTCTTT | CSARGLTEAFF
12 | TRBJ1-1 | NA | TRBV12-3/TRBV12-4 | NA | TGTGCCAGCGTTTTAAAAAACACTGAAGCTTTCTTT | CASVLKNTEAFF
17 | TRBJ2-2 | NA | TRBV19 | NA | TGTGCCAGTCGTCACCTGCCTCTCGACAGGGAGGAGGGGGAGCTGTTTTTT | CASRHLPLDREEGELFF
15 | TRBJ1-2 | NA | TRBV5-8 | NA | TGTGCCAGCAGCTTGCAAGTTTTAGGGGCACTAGGCTACACCTTC | CASSLQVLGALGYTF
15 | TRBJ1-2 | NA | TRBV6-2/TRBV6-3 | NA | TGTGCCAGCAGTTACGCCCCTTTCGGGAACTATGGCTACACCTTC | CASSYAPFGNYGYTF
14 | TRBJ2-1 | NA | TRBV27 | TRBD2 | TGTGCCAGCAGTGGGGGACTAGCGGCACGGGAGCAGTTCTTC | CASSGGLAAREQFF
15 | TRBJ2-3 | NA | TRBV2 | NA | TGTGCCAGCAGTGCCATCGGGGGTCGGCCAGATACGCAGTATTTT | CASSAIGGRPDTQYF
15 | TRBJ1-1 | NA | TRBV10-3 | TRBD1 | TGTGCCATCAGTGAGGCGGACAGGGGCGGCACTGAAGCTTTCTTT | CAISEADRGGTEAFF
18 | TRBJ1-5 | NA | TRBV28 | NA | TGTGCCAGCAGTTTTGGGCCGACGGCTAGCTATACCAATCAGCCCCAGCATTTT | CASSFGPTASYTNQPQHF
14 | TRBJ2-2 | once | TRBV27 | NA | TGTGCCAGCAGTTTATCTAGGTATTACGGGGAGCTGTTTTTT | CASSLSRYYGELFF
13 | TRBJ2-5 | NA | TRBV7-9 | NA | TGTGCCAGCAGCTTAGCGGGTACGGAGACCCAGTACTTC | CASSLAGTETQYF
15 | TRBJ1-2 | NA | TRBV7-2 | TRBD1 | TGTGCCAGCAGCTTAGAGGGCAGGGGGCTTTATGGCTACACCTTC | CASSLEGRGLYGYTF
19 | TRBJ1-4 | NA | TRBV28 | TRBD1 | TGTGCCAGCAGTCCCCAGACGGGACAGGGGGCCTCTAGTAATGAAAAACTGTTTTTT | CASSPQTGQGASSNEKLFF
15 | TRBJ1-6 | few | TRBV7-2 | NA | TGTGCCAGCACATATGGGAGTTTTAATAATTCACCCCTCCACTTT | CASTYGSFNNSPLHF
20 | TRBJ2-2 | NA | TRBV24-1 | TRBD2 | TGTGCCACCAGTGGCGTCGGGACTAGCGGGAGGGCACTGGGCACCGGGGAGCTGTTTTTT | CATSGVGTSGRALGTGELFF
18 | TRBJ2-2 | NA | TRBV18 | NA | TGTGCCAGCTCACCAAGGACCGCCGTTCCTCCGAACACCGGGGAGCTGTTTTTT | CASSPRTAVPPNTGELFF
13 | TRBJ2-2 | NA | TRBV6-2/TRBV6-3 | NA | TGTGCCAGCAGTCAGAAGGACACCGGGGAGCTGTTTTTT | CASSQKDTGELFF
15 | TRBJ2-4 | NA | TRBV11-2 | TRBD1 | TGTGCCAGCAGCTTAGGGGGGACAGGGGGAAACATTCAGTACTTC | CASSLGGTGGNIQYF
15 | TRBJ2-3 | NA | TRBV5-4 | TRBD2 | TGTGCCAGCAGGTATAGCGGGAGTAGGTCAGATACGCAGTATTTT | CASRYSGSRSDTQYF
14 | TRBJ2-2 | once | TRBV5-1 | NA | TGCGCCAGCAGCTTTACAGGGATCACCGGGGAGCTGTTTTTT | CASSFTGITGELFF
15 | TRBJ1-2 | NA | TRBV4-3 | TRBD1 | TGCGCCAGCAGCCAGACAGGACAGGGTAACTATGGCTACACCTTC | CASSQTGQGNYGYTF
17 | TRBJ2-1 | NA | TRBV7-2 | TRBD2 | TGTGCCAGCAGCGTCCGGGGAATTACAGCGGGAGGGACTGAGCAGTTCTTC | CASSVRGITAGGTEQFF
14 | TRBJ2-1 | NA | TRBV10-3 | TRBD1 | TGTGCCACCGGTTGGGACAGGGCCTACAATGAGCAGTTCTTC | CATGWDRAYNEQFF
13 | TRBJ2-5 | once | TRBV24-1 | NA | TGTGCCACCAGTGAAACTGAGCGTAGGGCCCAGTACTTC | CATSETERRAQYF
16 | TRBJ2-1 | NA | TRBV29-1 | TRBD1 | TGCAGCGGCCGCGGGTTAGGAGGCAGGGGGCGTAGTGAGCAGTTCTTC | CSGRGLGGRGRSEQFF
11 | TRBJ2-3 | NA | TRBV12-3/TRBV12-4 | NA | TGTGCCAGCAGCGAATTGGATACGCAGTATTTT | CASSELDTQYF
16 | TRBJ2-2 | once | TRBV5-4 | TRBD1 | TGTGCCAGCAGCCCCCTTTCGGGACAGTTCGCCGGGGAGCTGTTTTTT | CASSPLSGQFAGELFF
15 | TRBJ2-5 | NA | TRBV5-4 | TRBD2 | TGTGCCAGCAGCGGCACTAGCGCCGGCGGTGAGACCCAGTACTTC | CASSGTSAGGETQYF
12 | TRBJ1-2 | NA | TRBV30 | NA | TGTGCCTGGGGCAGGGCAAAGAGTGGCTACACCTTC | CAWGRAKSGYTF
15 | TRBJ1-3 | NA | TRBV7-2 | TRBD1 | TGTGCCAGCAGCTTGACCGGGACAGGGGGAAACACCATATATTTT | CASSLTGTGGNTIYF
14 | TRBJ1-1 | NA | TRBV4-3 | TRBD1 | TGCGCCAGCAGCCAAGACGACAGGGACACTGAAGCTTTCTTT | CASSQDDRDTEAFF
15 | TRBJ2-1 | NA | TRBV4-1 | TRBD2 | TGCGCCAGCAGTCTTAGCGGGGGGTCCTACAATGAGCAGTTCTTC | CASSLSGGSYNEQFF